The 26 T cell receptor beta chains listed next were all sequenced from one sample in a study of graft-versus-host responses after intestinal transplantation. Clones were read by immunoSEQ multiplex PCR, and TCRdb kept only the in-frame ones, dropping some. The sample holds 80,000 to 85,000 clones, roughly nine tenths seen once. These TCRs are of unknown antigen specificity. Material: unstimulated CD4+ T cells sorted from spleen or lymph node cells, obtained before intestinal transplant. The receptors derive from a human donor who received an intestinal transplant.

This clone was counted a single time. V gene TRBV30 combines with J gene TRBJ1-3; D is perhaps TRBD1 (6 bases). This CDR3 contains 16 residues. CDR1 and CDR2 from the germline V gene are GTSNPN and SVGIG (reference sequence). Trimming shortened V by 3 bases and J by 4 bases, and 19 bases separated the two germline ends. The CDR3 sequence is CAWSPPARGVGNTIYF. CDR3 sequence (DNA): TGTGCCTGGAGCCCTCCTGCCAGGGGAGTCGGAAACACCATATATTTT.

The chain combines TRBV28 with TRBJ1-2, with a tentative D call TRBD1 (6 bases). This CDR3 contains 12 residues. Germline V gene data show CDR1 as MDHEN and CDR2 as SYDVKM. V was shortened by 3 bases and J by 4 bases, with 6 bases between the two germline ends. The CDR3 reads CASSLTGYGYTF. Written as DNA, the CDR3 is TGTGCCAGCAGTTTGACAGGCTATGGCTACACCTTC.

The chain employs TRBV9 and TRBJ2-2, with TRBD2 matching 14 bases. CDR1 is SGDLS, CDR2 YYNGEE, per germline. V lost 4 bases, J lost 5 bases, and 4 bases stayed unmatched. The CDR3 loop spans 16 amino acids. The CDR3 here is CASSRGLAGGTGELFF. CDR3 nucleotides: TGTGCCAGCAGCAGAGGACTAGCGGGGGGAACCGGGGAGCTGTTTTTT.

This CDR3 reads CASSHPEEQYF. DNA of the CDR3: TGTGCCAGCAGCCATCCGGAGGAGCAGTATTTT. The chain couples TRBV7-9 to TRBJ2-3; D may be TRBD2 (5 bases). V shed 5 bases and J shed 11 bases, with 11 bases lying between them. The CDR3 has 11 residues. Germline V CDR1 and CDR2: SEHNR, FQNEAQ (reference sequence). Filled out from reference TRBV7-9 and TRBJ2-3, the complete variable domain reads DTGVSQNPRHKITKRGQNVTFRCDPISEHNRLYWYRQTLGQGPEFLTYFQNEAQLEKSRLLSDRFSAERPKGSFSTLEIQRTEQGDSAMYLCASSHPEEQYFGPGTRLTVL.

This clone has a single count. V is TRBV27 and J is TRBJ1-6, with a tentative D call TRBD1 (6 bases). Trimming removed 8 bases from V and 9 bases from J, with 20 bases in between. The germline CDR1 and CDR2 sequences are MNHEY and SMNVEV (reference sequence). The CDR3 loop spans 15 amino acids. The CDR3 loop reads CASRSFGQGGSPLHF. CDR3 nucleotides: TGTGCCAGCCGCTCCTTCGGGCAAGGGGGTTCACCCCTCCACTTT.

This chain connects TRBV27 to TRBJ2-7; TRBD1 matches 7 bases. CDR1 and CDR2 from the germline V gene are MNHEY and SMNVEV (reference sequence). With V trimmed by 3 bases and J by 6 bases, 11 bases remained unmatched. CDR3 length: 15 amino acids. Written as DNA, the CDR3 is TGTGCCAGCAGTTTCGGAGACAGGGTAGGTCGCGAGCAGTACTTC. It codes for CASSFGDRVGREQYF.

This sequence joins TRBV4-3 and TRBJ1-1; D might be TRBD1 (5 bases). The germline CDR1 and CDR2 sequences are LGHNA and YSLEER. This CDR3 has 15 residues. Trimming stripped 0 bases from V and 4 bases from J, with 12 bases between. CDR3 amino acids: CASSQDAGLVTEAFF. As DNA, the CDR3 is TGCGCCAGCAGCCAAGACGCAGGGTTAGTCACTGAAGCTTTCTTT.

This clone was recorded only once. V gene TRBV27 combines with J gene TRBJ1-6; possibly TRBD1 for D (6 bases). Germline assignment: CDR1 MNHEY and CDR2 SMNVEV (reference sequence). V lost 2 bases to trimming and J lost 7 bases, with 15 bases between them. CDR3 length equals 16 residues. The CDR3 DNA is TGTGCCAGCAGTTTAGACAGGTCGAGAAGGAATTCACCCCTCCACTTT. Amino acids: CASSLDRSRRNSPLHF.

The chain couples TRBV7-2 to TRBJ2-1, with D tentatively TRBD1 (8 bases). V lost 1 base and J lost 10, with 14 bases in between. Germline V CDR1 and CDR2: SGHTA, FQGNSA. This CDR3 contains 14 residues. As DNA, the CDR3 is TGTGCCAGCAGCTTAGGCTCACAGGGGGGGGAGCAGTTCTTC. Translating it yields CASSLGSQGGEQFF.

The rearrangement joins TRBV6-1 to TRBJ2-2; no definite D call. Trimming cost V 4 bases and J 0 bases, with 12 bases left between them. The germline CDR1 and CDR2 sequences are MNHNS and SASEGT. This CDR3 has 16 amino acids. CDR3 coding DNA: TGTGCCAGCAGTGTGGTTGAGACTTCGAACACCGGGGAGCTGTTTTTT. This sequence encodes CASSVVETSNTGELFF.

V usage is TRBV19 and J usage is TRBJ2-1; 9 bases are shared with TRBD1. Germline V gene sequence: CDR1 LNHDA, CDR2 SQIVND (reference sequence). Losses at the gene ends were 0 bases for V and 7 bases for J; bases not matched to a gene: 10. The CDR3 length is 17 residues. The CDR3 DNA follows: TGTGCCAGTAGTATAGAGCGTCCGGGACAGGGAAGGAATGAGCAGTTCTTC. It encodes CASSIERPGQGRNEQFF.

The chain is built from TRBV4-3 and TRBJ2-3; TRBD2 matches at 10 bases. The CDR3 is 18 amino acids. Germline CDR1 LGHNA, CDR2 YSLEER. V lost 0 bases, J lost 2 bases, and 8 bases stayed unmatched. The CDR3 here is CASSQEGRLAGVTDTQYF. CDR3 DNA sequence: TGCGCCAGCAGCCAAGAAGGCCGGCTAGCGGGGGTCACAGATACGCAGTATTTT.

The chain has TRBV20-1 and TRBJ1-5, with D maybe TRBD1 (5 bases). From germline, CDR1 is DFQATT and CDR2 SNEGSKA (reference sequence). The CDR3 contains 11 residues. Deletions cut 3 bases from V and 11 bases from J, with 11 bases between. This chain's CDR3 is CSASRGDSQHF. For the CDR3, the DNA is TGCAGTGCTAGCCGCGGGGACTCCCAGCATTTT.

This sequence joins TRBV5-6 and TRBJ2-1, with 7 bases fitting TRBD1. This CDR3 is built from 12 residues. Germline V lookup: CDR1 SGHDT, CDR2 YYEEEE. Trimming took 4 bases from V and 15 from J; bases not matched to a gene: 10. The DNA for the CDR3 is TGTGCCAGCAGCGAGACAGGGTTTGGGTGGTTCTTC. This translates into CASSETGFGWFF.

The V and J genes are TRBV2 and TRBJ1-1; D not resolved. Germline values: CDR1 SNHLY, CDR2 FYNNEI. The CDR3 is made up of 12 amino acids. V dropped 8 bases and J dropped 9 bases, with 16 bases sitting between them. The CDR3 sequence: CASGQVESQAFF. DNA for the CDR3: TGTGCCAGCGGCCAGGTTGAGAGCCAAGCTTTCTTT.

The rearrangement links TRBV19 to TRBJ2-4; TRBD1 matches at 7 bases. Germline loops: CDR1 LNHDA, CDR2 SQIVND (reference sequence). Trimming at V came to 9 bases and at J to 6 bases, leaving 2 bases not matched to a gene. The CDR3 loop spans 11 amino acids. The CDR3 nucleotides read TGTGCCAGCCGGACAGGAAACATTCAGTACTTC. Protein: CASRTGNIQYF.

There are a few counts of this clone. The CDR3 here is CASRQGSYEQYF. The CDR3, as DNA: TGTGCCAGCCGACAGGGGTCCTACGAGCAGTACTTC. V gene TRBV2 combines with J gene TRBJ2-7; 8 positions match TRBD1. V lost 8 bases, J lost 1 base, and 1 base stayed unmatched. The germline V gene encodes CDR1 SNHLY and CDR2 FYNNEI. The CDR3 is 12 residues long.

The chain employs TRBV4-1 and TRBJ1-3; D is unclear. The germline V and J ends were trimmed by 4 bases and 3 bases, with 13 bases remaining between them. From germline, CDR1 is MGHRA and CDR2 YSYEKL. The CDR3 is made up of 15 amino acids. For the CDR3, the DNA is TGCGCCAGCAGCCCTGAATCGACATTTGGAAACACCATATATTTT. Translation gives CASSPESTFGNTIYF.

The chain combines TRBV27 with TRBJ2-5; the match to TRBD2 covers 14 bases. Germline CDR1 MNHEY, CDR2 SMNVEV (reference sequence). J gave up 2 bases and V 4 bases, and 12 bases lay outside the gene matches. The CDR3 covers 19 residues. The CDR3 here is CASSSRLAGGLGSQETQYF. CDR3 DNA: TGTGCCAGCAGTTCAAGACTAGCGGGGGGGCTGGGGAGTCAAGAGACCCAGTACTTC.

This clone has more than one count but fewer than ten. The chain combines TRBV7-9 with TRBJ2-1; D may be TRBD2 (6 bases). Germline V CDR1 and CDR2: SEHNR, FQNEAQ (reference sequence). This CDR3 has 13 amino acids. V lost 7 bases, J lost 12 bases, and 19 bases lay in between. This CDR3 is CASNRDSFLGQFF. The CDR3 coding sequence is TGTGCCAGCAATCGGGACTCTTTTCTAGGGCAGTTCTTC.

The genes are TRBV27 and TRBJ1-3, with no clear D. V lost 4 bases to trimming and J lost 0 bases, with 4 bases between them. The germline V gene encodes CDR1 MNHEY and CDR2 SMNVEV (reference sequence). The CDR3 has 13 residues. The CDR3 sequence is CASSSFSGNTIYF. In nucleotides, the CDR3 is TGTGCCAGCAGTTCCTTCTCTGGAAACACCATATATTTT.

This chain joins TRBV11-2 and TRBJ1-1, with TRBD1 as a possible D gene (5 bases). CDR3 size: 16 residues. Per the germline V gene, CDR1 is SGHAT and CDR2 is FQNNGV. The V end lost 1 base, the J end lost 0 bases, and 12 bases lay between the germline ends. This CDR3 is CASSLGSPGMNTEAFF. In DNA, the CDR3 is TGTGCCAGCAGCTTAGGTTCCCCAGGGATGAACACTGAAGCTTTCTTT.

This chain links TRBV7-8 with TRBJ2-3; TRBD1 is a possible D gene (6 bases). In germline, CDR1 is SGHVS, CDR2 FQNEAQ. Trimming removed 0 bases from V and 6 bases from J, with 19 bases in between. The CDR3 totals 17 residues. Here the CDR3 reads CASSLAWWGPESDTQYF. The CDR3, as DNA: TGTGCCAGCAGCTTAGCGTGGTGGGGGCCGGAGAGCGATACGCAGTATTTT.

The CDR3 nucleotides are TGTGCCAGCAGTGATGCCAGGGCATGGGGTTTCTATGGCTACACCTTC. Its translation: CASSDARAWGFYGYTF. The chain carries TRBV2 and TRBJ1-2; a weak D match, TRBD1 (5 bases). V lost 3 bases, J lost 4 bases, and 18 bases lay in between. CDR3 length equals 16 residues. CDR1 SNHLY and CDR2 FYNNEI come from the germline V gene. The full variable domain, completed using reference TRBV2 and TRBJ1-2, is EPEVTQTPSHQVTQMGQEVILRCVPISNHLYFYWYRQILGQKVEFLVSFYNNEISEKSEIFDDQFSVERPDGSNFTLKIRSTKLEDSAMYFCASSDARAWGFYGYTFGSGTRLTVV.

The rearrangement joins TRBV6-5 to TRBJ2-7; 12 nucleotides agree with TRBD2. The J segment lost 7 bases and the V segment lost 5 bases, leaving 0 bases of the junction unmatched. The CDR3 is 12 residues long. Germline V CDR1 and CDR2: MNHEY, SVGAGI. The CDR3 bases are TGTGCCAGCAGTGGACTAGCGGGGGAGCAGTACTTC. Protein sequence: CASSGLAGEQYF.

J is TRBJ2-7 and V is TRBV18, with 8 bases lining up with TRBD1. The V gene end was trimmed by 0 bases and the J gene end by 1 base; junction bases not matched to a gene: 8. This CDR3 has 17 residues. In germline, CDR1 is KGHSH, CDR2 LQKENI. CDR3 sequence: CASSPPGGDRGSYEQYF. DNA of the CDR3: TGTGCCAGCTCACCACCGGGGGGAGACAGGGGTTCCTACGAGCAGTACTTC.